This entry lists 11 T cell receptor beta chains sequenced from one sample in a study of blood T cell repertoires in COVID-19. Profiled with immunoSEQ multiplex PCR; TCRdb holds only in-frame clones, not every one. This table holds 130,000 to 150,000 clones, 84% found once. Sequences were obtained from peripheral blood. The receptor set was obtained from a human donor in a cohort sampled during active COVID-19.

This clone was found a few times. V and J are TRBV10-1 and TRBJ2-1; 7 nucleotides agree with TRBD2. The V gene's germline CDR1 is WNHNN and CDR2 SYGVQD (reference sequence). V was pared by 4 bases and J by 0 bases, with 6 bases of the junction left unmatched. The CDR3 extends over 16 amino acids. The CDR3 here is CASSGAGRSSYNEQFF. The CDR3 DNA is TGCGCCAGCAGTGGAGCGGGACGTAGCTCCTACAATGAGCAGTTCTTC.

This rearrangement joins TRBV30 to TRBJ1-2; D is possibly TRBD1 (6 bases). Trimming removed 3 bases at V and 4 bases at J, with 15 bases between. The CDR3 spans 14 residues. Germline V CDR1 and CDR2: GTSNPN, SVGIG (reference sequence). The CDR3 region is CAWRTLGTFYGYTF. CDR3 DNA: TGTGCCTGGAGGACCCTCGGGACATTCTATGGCTACACCTTC. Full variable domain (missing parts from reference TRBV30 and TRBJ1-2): SQTIHQWPATLVQPVGSPLSLECTVEGTSNPNLYWYRQAAGRGLQLLFYSVGIGQISSEVPQNLSASRPQDRQFILSSKKLLLSDSGFYLCAWRTLGTFYGYTFGSGTRLTVV.

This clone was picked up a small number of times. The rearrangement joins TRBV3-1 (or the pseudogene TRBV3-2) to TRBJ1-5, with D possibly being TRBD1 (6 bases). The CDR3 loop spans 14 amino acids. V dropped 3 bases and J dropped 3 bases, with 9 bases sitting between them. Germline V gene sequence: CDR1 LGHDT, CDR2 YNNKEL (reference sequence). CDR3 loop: CASSHQGYNQPQHF. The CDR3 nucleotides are TGTGCCAGCAGCCACCAGGGGTACAATCAGCCCCAGCATTTT.

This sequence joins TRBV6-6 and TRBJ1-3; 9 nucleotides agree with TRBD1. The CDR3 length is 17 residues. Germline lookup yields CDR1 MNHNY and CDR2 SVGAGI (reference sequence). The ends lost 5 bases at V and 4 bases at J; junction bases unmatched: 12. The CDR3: CASSQDRGTFAGNTIYF. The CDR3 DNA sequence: TGTGCCAGCAGTCAGGACAGGGGAACTTTTGCCGGAAACACCATATATTTT.

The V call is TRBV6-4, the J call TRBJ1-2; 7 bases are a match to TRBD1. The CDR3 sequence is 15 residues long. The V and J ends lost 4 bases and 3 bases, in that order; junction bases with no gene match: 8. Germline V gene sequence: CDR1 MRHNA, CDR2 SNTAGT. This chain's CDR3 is CASSATGTVDYGYTF. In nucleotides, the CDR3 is TGTGCCAGCAGTGCCACCGGGACAGTTGACTATGGCTACACCTTC.

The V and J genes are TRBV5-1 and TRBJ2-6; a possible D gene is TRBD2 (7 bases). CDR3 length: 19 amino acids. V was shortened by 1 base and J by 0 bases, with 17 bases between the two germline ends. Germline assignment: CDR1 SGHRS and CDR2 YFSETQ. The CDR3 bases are TGCGCCAGCAGCTTGAGGCGGGGGCCCTATTACTCTGGGGCCAACGTCCTGACTTTC. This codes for CASSLRRGPYYSGANVLTF.

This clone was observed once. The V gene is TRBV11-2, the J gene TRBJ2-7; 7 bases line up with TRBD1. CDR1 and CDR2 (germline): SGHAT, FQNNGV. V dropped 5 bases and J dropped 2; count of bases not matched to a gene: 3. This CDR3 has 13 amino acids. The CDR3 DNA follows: TGTGCCAGCAGCCAGGGGGATGCCTACGAGCAGTACTTC. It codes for CASSQGDAYEQYF.

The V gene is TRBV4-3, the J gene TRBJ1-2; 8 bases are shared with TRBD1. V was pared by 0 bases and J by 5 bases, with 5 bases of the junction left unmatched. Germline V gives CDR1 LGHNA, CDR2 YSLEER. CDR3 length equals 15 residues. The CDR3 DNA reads TGCGCCAGCAGCCAAGATGTGGACAGGGATTATGGCTACACCTTC. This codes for CASSQDVDRDYGYTF.

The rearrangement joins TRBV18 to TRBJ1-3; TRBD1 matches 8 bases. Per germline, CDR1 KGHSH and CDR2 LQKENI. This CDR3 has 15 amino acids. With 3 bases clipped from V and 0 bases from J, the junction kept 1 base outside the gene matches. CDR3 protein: CASSPGQDSGNTIYF. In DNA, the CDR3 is TGTGCCAGCTCACCGGGACAGGACTCTGGAAACACCATATATTTT.

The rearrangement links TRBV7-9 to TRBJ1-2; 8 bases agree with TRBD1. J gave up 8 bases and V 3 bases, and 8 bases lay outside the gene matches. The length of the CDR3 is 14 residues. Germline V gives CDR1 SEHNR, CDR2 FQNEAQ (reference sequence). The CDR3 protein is CASSFTDRAGGYTF. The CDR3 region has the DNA TGTGCCAGCAGCTTCACGGACAGGGCGGGCGGCTACACCTTC.

The CDR3: CASSVGTSGDTQYF. CDR3 DNA: TGCGCCAGCAGCGTAGGGACTAGCGGGGATACGCAGTATTTT. The chain recombines TRBV5-1 with TRBJ2-3; TRBD2 aligns across 12 bases. V gave up 4 bases and J gave up 6 bases; unmatched junction bases: 3. Per the germline V gene, CDR1 is SGHRS and CDR2 is YFSETQ. This CDR3 contains 14 residues. The full variable domain, completed using reference TRBV5-1 and TRBJ2-3, is KAGVTQTPRYLIKTRGQQVTLSCSPISGHRSVSWYQQTPGQGLQFLFEYFSETQRNKGNFPGRFSGRQFSNSRSEMNVSTLELGDSALYLCASSVGTSGDTQYFGPGTRLTVL.